The clone carrying this T cell receptor (beta chain) was observed a handful of times. Its antigen is unidentified. Employing constant-segment primers, 5'RACE generated TCR alpha and TCR beta cDNA libraries bearing sample barcodes and UMIs. Via MiXCR, TCRdb re-called the 5' RACE reads, giving one row per CDR3 protein. The sample lists roughly 580,000 distinct CDR3 sequences, roughly 17% occurring once. The data were obtained in a study of T-cell memory formation after mild COVID-19. Study-wide background: Each donor largely had its own TCR clusters. Study-level points and caveats: Later expanders leaned CD4+, whereas day 15 to 85 contracting clones were balanced CD4/CD8.

CDR1 is SGHNT and CDR2 is YENEEA in the germline V gene. This CDR3 spans 16 amino acids. The J segment lost 6 bases and the V segment lost 5 bases, leaving 13 bases of the junction unmatched. The clonotype was recovered from an adult woman who had mild COVID-19 (a few samples of this study predate the infection). Cell type and time point are not known. Sequenced: PBMCs or a T cell subset sorted from them (not recorded which). The chain uses TRBV11-3 and TRBJ2-7, with 10 positions matching TRBD2. The CDR3 coding sequence is TGTGCCAGCAGCCCGGGAGGACTAGCGGAAAGGGGCGAGCAGTACTTC. Its translation: CASSPGGLAERGEQYF.